These T cell receptor beta chains were read from a single sample in a study of blood T cell repertoires in COVID-19. Here immunoSEQ multiplex PCR was the method, and the copy in TCRdb shows in-frame clones only, minus some. The sample holds some 150,000 clones, 70% to 80% seen once. The sample comprised peripheral blood. Receptors originate from a woman in her 70s with COVID-19, enrolled during active disease. CDR3s include the opening cysteine and the closing phenylalanine or tryptophan. Fields, in order: V gene, clone size, J gene, D gene, CDR3 DNA, CDR3 protein. The D gene is left open where the match is weak. Clone size is shown for a subset of rows, as once, few, many or a class of expanded clone.

TRBV4-3,-,TRBJ2-1,TRBD2,TGCGCCAGCAGCCAAGAACGTAGCGGGGGGGCACGGAATGAGCAGTTCTTC,CASSQERSGGARNEQFF
TRBV5-1,once,TRBJ1-1,-,TGCGCCAGCAGCGCCGGCGACACGCTGAACACTGAAGCTTTCTTT,CASSAGDTLNTEAFF
TRBV6-5,-,TRBJ1-2,-,TGTGCCAGCGGGGCAGGGGTCTATGGCTACACCTTC,CASGAGVYGYTF
TRBV7-8,-,TRBJ2-1,TRBD2,TGTGCCAGCAGCCCTGTCGGGACTAGCGGGGGGGCTTATGAGCAGTTCTTC,CASSPVGTSGGAYEQFF
TRBV6-6,-,TRBJ2-1,TRBD2,TGTGCCAGCAGTCCCTCCCGCGGGGGGGTTGGAAATGAGCAGTTCTTC,CASSPSRGGVGNEQFF
TRBV19,-,TRBJ1-2,-,TGTGCCAGTAGTATATCTCAGGGTAGCTATGGCTACACCTTC,CASSISQGSYGYTF
TRBV5-8,-,TRBJ2-3,-,TGTGCCAGCAGCCCCCGCGCTTTTCACACAGATACGCAGTATTTT,CASSPRAFHTDTQYF
TRBV4-2,-,TRBJ2-2,TRBD1,TGTGCCAGCAGCCAAAGAATCGGACAGGGGGGAACGGACACCGGGGAGCTGTTTTTT,CASSQRIGQGGTDTGELFF
TRBV5-4,-,TRBJ1-1,TRBD1,TGTGCCAGCAGCCAGGGACAGGGTGTCACTGAAGCTTTCTTT,CASSQGQGVTEAFF
TRBV5-8,-,TRBJ1-1,-,TGTGCCAGCAGCTTGCAGACGGGATCAAGCCCTTTCTTT,CASSLQTGSSPFF
TRBV6-5,-,TRBJ1-5,-,TGTGCCAGCAGTCCCAATAGCAATCAGCCCCAGCATTTT,CASSPNSNQPQHF
TRBV9,-,TRBJ2-6,-,TGTGCCAGCAGCGCCCGGAGGGATGGGGCCAACGTCCTGACTTTC,CASSARRDGANVLTF
TRBV27,-,TRBJ1-4,-,TGTGCCAGCAGTCATCGGGTTAATGAAAAACTGTTTTTT,CASSHRVNEKLFF
TRBV19,-,TRBJ2-2,-,TGTGCCAGTAGCCCCAACAACGGGGTCGGCGGGGAGCTGTTTTTT,CASSPNNGVGGELFF
TRBV18,-,TRBJ1-2,-,TGTGCCAGCTCACCCGACACAGCTAACTATGGCTACACCTTC,CASSPDTANYGYTF
TRBV28,-,TRBJ2-3,-,TGTGCCAGCAGTTTAGATCGGGGTCTCTGGATGGATACGCAGTATTTT,CASSLDRGLWMDTQYF
TRBV30,many,TRBJ1-6,TRBD1,TGTGCCTGGCGACAGGGGGCGACTTCACCCCTCCACTTT,CAWRQGATSPLHF
TRBV5-1,-,TRBJ2-1,-,TGCGCCAGCAGCTTGGGAGGGCAGGGGAATGAGCAGTTCTTC,CASSLGGQGNEQFF
TRBV6-1,-,TRBJ1-1,-,TGTGCCAGCAGTGAAGTGGGGGGAAGGACTGAAGCTTTCTTT,CASSEVGGRTEAFF
TRBV9,once,TRBJ1-3,-,TGTGCCAGCAGCGTAGGTGCGGGGTCTGGAAACACCATATATTTT,CASSVGAGSGNTIYF
TRBV27,-,TRBJ2-7,TRBD1,TGTGCCAGCAGCGGACAGGGGGTAGGCGAGCAGTACTTC,CASSGQGVGEQYF
TRBV18,-,TRBJ1-1,TRBD1,TGTGCCAGCTCACCATCAGGGGGCGGCGGTGAAGCTTTCTTT,CASSPSGGGGEAFF
TRBV19,few,TRBJ1-2,-,TGTGCCAGTATCCCGGACACTAGCCCATATGGCTACACCTTC,CASIPDTSPYGYTF
TRBV2,medium-sized,TRBJ1-5,-,TGTGCCCGGGGGGGCAGAGATAGCAATCAGCCCCAGCATTTT,CARGGRDSNQPQHF
TRBV2,-,TRBJ2-2,TRBD2,TGTGCCAGCAGTGGAGTGATACTAGCGGGGGGCCGGGCCGGGGAGCTGTTTTTT,CASSGVILAGGRAGELFF
TRBV5-1,-,TRBJ2-1,TRBD1,TGCGCCAGCAGCGAGGACAGGGGTCGCGGTGAGCAGTTCTTC,CASSEDRGRGEQFF
TRBV6-2/TRBV6-3,-,TRBJ2-1,TRBD2,TGTGCCAGCAGTTACTCCGCGCCTAGCGGGGTGTACAATGAGCAGTTCTTC,CASSYSAPSGVYNEQFF
TRBV2,-,TRBJ1-5,-,TGTGCCAGCAGTGACTCCCAGGGTAAAAATCAGCCCCAGCATTTT,CASSDSQGKNQPQHF
TRBV5-4,-,TRBJ1-2,-,TGTGCCAGCAGTCCGGGGGGAGGCTATGGCTACACCTTC,CASSPGGGYGYTF
TRBV6-2/TRBV6-3,-,TRBJ1-2,-,TGTGCCAGCAGTCCCACAGGGCCTTATGGCTACACCTTC,CASSPTGPYGYTF
TRBV7-3,-,TRBJ1-1,TRBD1,TGTGCCAGCAGCTTAGACAGGGGTGATGCCCAAGCTTTCTTT,CASSLDRGDAQAFF
TRBV5-6,-,TRBJ2-7,TRBD2,TGTGCCAGCAGCTACCGACCAAGCGGGGGCCCGAGCCAGCAGTACTTC,CASSYRPSGGPSQQYF
TRBV30,-,TRBJ1-3,TRBD1,TGTGCCTGGACTGCGACAGGGAGAGGAAACACCATATATTTT,CAWTATGRGNTIYF
TRBV5-1,-,TRBJ1-5,-,TGCGCCAGCAGCCAGGGCGTTGTCCGGGACATTCGAGAGCCCCAGCATTTT,CASSQGVVRDIREPQHF
TRBV11-2,-,TRBJ2-7,TRBD1,TGTGCCAGCAGTTCCGGGACAGGGGCCTACGAGCAGTACTTC,CASSSGTGAYEQYF
TRBV19,-,TRBJ1-5,TRBD1,TGTGCCAGTAGCCTCCCCGACAGGGGGCTCAATCAGCCCCAGCATTTT,CASSLPDRGLNQPQHF
TRBV6-5,-,TRBJ1-2,TRBD1,TGTGCCAGCAGCAACTACAGGGGGGATGGCTACACCTTC,CASSNYRGDGYTF
TRBV18,-,TRBJ2-1,-,TGTGCCAGCTCACCCCCCGTCCTCAATGAGCAGTTCTTC,CASSPPVLNEQFF
TRBV3-1/TRBV3-2,once,TRBJ1-6,-,TGTGCCAGCAGCCGGGGGGAGTCACCCCTCCACTTT,CASSRGESPLHF
TRBV30,-,TRBJ1-2,-,TGTGCCTGGAGTGCTTTAAGCAGGCCCCACTACACCTTC,CAWSALSRPHYTF
TRBV18,-,TRBJ2-7,-,TGTGCCAGCTCCGTGGGGGCCCTCTACGAGCAGTACTTC,CASSVGALYEQYF
TRBV4-2,-,TRBJ2-7,TRBD1,TGTGCCAGCAGCCAAGTTTCGGGACAGGTCTTCTCCGAGCAGTACTTC,CASSQVSGQVFSEQYF
TRBV5-1,many,TRBJ2-2,-,TGCGCCAGCAGCTTGGGGGCAGGGGCGGACACCGGGGAGCTGTTTTTT,CASSLGAGADTGELFF
TRBV5-1,-,TRBJ2-5,-,TGCGCCAGCAGCGGTTCCGCAGGGAATGTTAGAGAGACCCAGTACTTC,CASSGSAGNVRETQYF